Included here is one T cell receptor (beta chain) sequence, with context. Which antigen it targets is not known. Per-nucleotide qualities are absent, and no much larger clonotype sits a single base away. Reading the label with the study, this specimen's treatment or condition is: live attenuated yellow fever vaccine strain. Two biological replicates of bulk PBMCs were collected at each blood-draw timepoint. A standard Ficoll-Paque protocol was used to isolate PBMCs from peripheral blood. TriZol was used to extract RNA from bulk PBMCs, CD4 and CD8 fractions, and dextramer-positive and dextramer-negative fractions. TCR cDNA was synthesized by 5'RACE template switching, which introduced a universal primer site and unique molecular identifiers. cDNA synthesis was primed from both the TCR alpha and TCR beta constant segments. Libraries were amplified in two PCR steps, with sample barcodes and sequencing adapters added in the second step. Sequencing of libraries was performed on Illumina HiSeq 2500 (2x100 bp) or NovaSeq (2x150 bp). Per the source publication's procedure: MIGEC handled demultiplexing of reads and collapsing into UMI consensus sequences, while MiXCR performed V(D)J alignment. Vaccine-responding clonotypes were defined with edgeR using replicate PBMC samples, requiring FDR below 0.01 and a log2 fold change above 5 up to day 15. Each bulk clonotype was labeled CD4 or CD8 based on which sequenced repertoire, CD4 or CD8, contained the clonotype at higher abundance. TCRdb reprocessing: public reads trimmed at Q25 with fastp, clones called with MiXCR, in-frame beta chains kept. All rows with the same CDR3 protein become a single entry with the most common DNA and genes. The V and J calls come from TCRdb's annotation, not from the publication. The sample includes 600,000 to 750,000 distinct CDR3 sequences, with roughly 12% observed a single time. The ten largest make up approximately 15% of the sample.

The data originate from a study of T cells after yellow fever vaccination (dated by TCRdb to the late 2010s). Some background on the complete study: The SMART-Seq v4 Ultra Low Input RNA kit was used to prepare libraries from fractions with low cell numbers. To follow T-cell clones before and after primary and booster YFV17D yellow fever vaccination, bulk TCR alpha and beta repertoires were sequenced over time. Two healthy male donors made up the cohort, one aged 18 to 30 years and the other aged 30 to 40 years. Blood was drawn at multiple timepoints before and after primary and secondary immunization, with bulk PBMC replicates and cell subsets isolated.

General study outcomes and caveats: A small fraction of clonotypes appeared in both the CD4 and CD8 compartments, likely as a result of convergent recombination. Because only a couple of donors were included in the study, the extent to which the findings can be generalized is limited. Most clones expanded after primary vaccination were re-detected after the booster (almost 98% of CD4 and around 88% of CD8), suggesting broad memory maintenance. The secondary T-cell response was weaker than the primary response but faster, peaking on day 5 instead of day 15. Computational filtering was required because FACS-sorted repertoires could contain abundant contaminating clonotypes from the bulk population.

This TCR was recovered from a man aged 25 to 40 who received the YFV17D yellow fever vaccine. The source was PBMCs, collected on the day of the yellow fever booster vaccination.

The DNA reads TGCGCCAGCAGCCCGGAGGGGGTCTCTGGAAACACCATATATTTT. It translates as CASSPEGVSGNTIYF. The sequence links TRBV5-1 to TRBJ1-3, and the D gene may be TRBD1, 6 bases matching. CDR1 is given as SGHRS and CDR2 as YFSETQ, both from the germline V gene. From the cysteine through the phenylalanine, the CDR3 covers 15 amino acids. The CDR3 DNA has 45 bases and is translated from base 1. V loses 4 bases of germline sequence and J loses 0 bases, and the interval between the two ends is 11 bases.